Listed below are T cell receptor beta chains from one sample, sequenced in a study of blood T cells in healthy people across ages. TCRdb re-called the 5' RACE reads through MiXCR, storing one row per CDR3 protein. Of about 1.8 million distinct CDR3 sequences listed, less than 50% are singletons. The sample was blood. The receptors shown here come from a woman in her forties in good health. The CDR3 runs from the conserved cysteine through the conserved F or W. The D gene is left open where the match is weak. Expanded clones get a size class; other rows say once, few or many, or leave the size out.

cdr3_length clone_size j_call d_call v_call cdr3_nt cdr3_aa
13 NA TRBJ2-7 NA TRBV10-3 TGTGCCATCAGTGAAGTCGGCGGCTACGAGCAGTACTTC CAISEVGGYEQYF
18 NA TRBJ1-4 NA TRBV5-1 TGCGCCAGCAGTAAGGGCCTCCGACTTGAGGTCCTTACTGAAAAACTGTTTTTT CASSKGLRLEVLTEKLFF
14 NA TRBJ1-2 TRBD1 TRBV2 TGTGCCAGCAGTGAAGGCAGGGGGTCTGATGGCTACACCTTC CASSEGRGSDGYTF
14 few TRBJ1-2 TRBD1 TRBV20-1 TGCAGTGCTAGAGTGGGACAGGGCTCCTATGGCTACACCTTC CSARVGQGSYGYTF
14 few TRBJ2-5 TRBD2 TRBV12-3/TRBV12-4 TGTGCCAGCAGTTTAAATATGGGGGGGGAGACCCAGTACTTC CASSLNMGGETQYF
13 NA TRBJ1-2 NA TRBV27 TGTGCCAGCAGTTTATTTCCCCACTATGGCTACACCTTC CASSLFPHYGYTF
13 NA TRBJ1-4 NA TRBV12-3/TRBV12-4 TGTGCCAGCAGTCTCAGGGTTGGTGAAAAACTGTTTTTT CASSLRVGEKLFF
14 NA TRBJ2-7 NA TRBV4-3 TGCGCCAGCAGCCACACCCGGGGCTCCTACGAGCAGTACTTC CASSHTRGSYEQYF
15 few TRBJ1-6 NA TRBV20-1 TGCAGTGCTGTGTCCCGGATGGTGGGCAATTCACCCCTCCACTTT CSAVSRMVGNSPLHF
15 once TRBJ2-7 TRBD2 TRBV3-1 TGTGCCAGCAGCCAACTAGCGGGGGTTAACAATGAGCAGTACTTC CASSQLAGVNNEQYF
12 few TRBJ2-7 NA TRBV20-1 TGCAGTGCACAGAAACAGGCGAGCGAGCAGTACTTC CSAQKQASEQYF
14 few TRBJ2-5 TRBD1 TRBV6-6 TGTGCCAGCAGTCGCGGACAGGGGGTGGAGACCCAGTACTTC CASSRGQGVETQYF
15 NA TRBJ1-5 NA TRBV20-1 TGCAGTGCTAGAGATCGAGGGATTTTGCGGCAGCCCCAGCATTTT CSARDRGILRQPQHF
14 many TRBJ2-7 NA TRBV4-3 TGCGCCAGCAGCCAAGAACGGGGTACCTACGAGCAGTACTTC CASSQERGTYEQYF
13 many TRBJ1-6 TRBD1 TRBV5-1 TGCGCCAGCAGCCTCGACAGGGACTCACCCCTCCACTTT CASSLDRDSPLHF
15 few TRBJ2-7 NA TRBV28 TGTGCCAGCAGTTTCATAGTGGGGGTCTCCTACGAGCAGTACTTC CASSFIVGVSYEQYF
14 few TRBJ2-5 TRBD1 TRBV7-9 TGTGCCAGCAGCCCCGGGACAGTCCCCGAGACCCAGTACTTC CASSPGTVPETQYF
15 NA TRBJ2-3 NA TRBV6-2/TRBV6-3 TGTGCCACCGTCGACCTGGGGGCAGTCACAGATACGCAGTATTTT CATVDLGAVTDTQYF
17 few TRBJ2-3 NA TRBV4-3 TGCGCCAGCAGCCAAGGAGGGCAGGGGGGGGCCCCAGATACGCAGTATTTT CASSQGGQGGAPDTQYF
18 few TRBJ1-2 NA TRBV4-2 TGTGCCAGCAGCCAAGCGGGAACCGGATCTAACCCTAACTATGGCTACACCTTC CASSQAGTGSNPNYGYTF
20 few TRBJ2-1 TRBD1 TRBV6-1 TGTGCCAGCAGTGCACCGGACAGGGGGCGGGTCTTATTACTTTACAATGAGCAGTTCTTC CASSAPDRGRVLLLYNEQFF
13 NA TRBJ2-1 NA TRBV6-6 TGTGCCAGCAGATCCCGGGACAAGAATGAGCAGTTCTTC CASRSRDKNEQFF
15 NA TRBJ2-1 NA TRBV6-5 TGTGCCAGCAGTTACGTGACTTTTGCCTACAATGAGCAGTTCTTC CASSYVTFAYNEQFF
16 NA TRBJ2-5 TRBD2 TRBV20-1 TGCAGTGCGGTAGCGGGGGCGACTGCAAGTTATGAGACCCAGTACTTC CSAVAGATASYETQYF
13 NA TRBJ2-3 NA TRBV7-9 TGTGCCAGCAGCGTAGTAATCGCAGATACGCAGTATTTT CASSVVIADTQYF
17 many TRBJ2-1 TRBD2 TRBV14 TGTGCCAGCAGCCAATTCCGGACTAGCGGGGGTTTCTATGAGCAGTTCTTC CASSQFRTSGGFYEQFF
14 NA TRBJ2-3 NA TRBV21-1 TGTGCCAGCAGCTCGACAGGGAGTATGGATACGCAGTATTTT CASSSTGSMDTQYF
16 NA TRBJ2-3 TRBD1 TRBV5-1 TGCGCCAGCAGCTTCCTAAATGGACAGGGGGCTGATACGCAGTATTTT CASSFLNGQGADTQYF
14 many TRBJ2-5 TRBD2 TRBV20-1 TGCAGTGCCCTACGCGGGGGGGCTTGGGAGACCCAGTACTTC CSALRGGAWETQYF
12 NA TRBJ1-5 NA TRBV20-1 TGCAGTGCTAGACCACAGGGTGGAACCCAGCATTTT CSARPQGGTQHF
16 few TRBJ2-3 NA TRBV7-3 TGTGCCAGCAGCTTACTGGGCGCCGGTGTTACAGATACGCAGTATTTT CASSLLGAGVTDTQYF
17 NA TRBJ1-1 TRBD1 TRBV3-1 TGTGCCAGCAGCCAAGGTACCGGGACAGGGGAGAACACTGAAGCTTTCTTT CASSQGTGTGENTEAFF
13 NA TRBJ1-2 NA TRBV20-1 TGCAGTGCTATCAGGGCGAGGAGCTATGGCTACACCTTC CSAIRARSYGYTF
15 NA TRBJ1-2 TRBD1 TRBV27 TGTGCCAGTGGGGGCCGGACAGGGGCTAACTATGGCTACACCTTC CASGGRTGANYGYTF
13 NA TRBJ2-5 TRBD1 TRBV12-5 TGTGCCAGTGGTTTGGGACAGATAGAGACCCAGTACTTC CASGLGQIETQYF
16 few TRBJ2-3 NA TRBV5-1 TGCGCCAGCAGCTTTTTGACGCCGGCGAGCACAGATACGCAGTATTTT CASSFLTPASTDTQYF
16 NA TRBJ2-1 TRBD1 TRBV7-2 TGTGCCAGCAGCTCCAGAGCCGGGACAGGGGTCAATGAGCAGTTCTTC CASSSRAGTGVNEQFF
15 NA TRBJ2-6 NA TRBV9 TGTGCCAGCAGCGTAGGACTCGTTGGGGCCAACGTCCTGACTTTC CASSVGLVGANVLTF
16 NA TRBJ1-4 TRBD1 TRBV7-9 TGTGCCAGCAGCCAGGGACAGGGTACCGTAAATGAAAAACTGTTTTTT CASSQGQGTVNEKLFF
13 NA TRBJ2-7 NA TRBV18 TGTGCCAGCTCCCGGGACCGCACCTACGAGCATTACTTC CASSRDRTYEHYF
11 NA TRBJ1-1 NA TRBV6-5 TGTGCCAGCGGGCAGTTCACTGAAGCTTTCTTT CASGQFTEAFF
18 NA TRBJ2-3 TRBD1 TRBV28 TGTGCCAGCAGTTCCTGGACAGGTCGAACACCTAGCACAGAGACGCAGTATTTT CASSSWTGRTPSTETQYF
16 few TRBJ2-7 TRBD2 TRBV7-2 TGTGCCAGCAGCTCCCCCGGGACTAGCGGGAAGTACGAGCAGTACTTC CASSSPGTSGKYEQYF
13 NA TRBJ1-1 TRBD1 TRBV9 TGTGCCAGCAGCGGCCTAACAGGGGAAGAAGCTTTCTTT CASSGLTGEEAFF
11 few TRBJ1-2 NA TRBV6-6 TGTGCCAGCATCGGCAGGCATGGCTACACCTTC CASIGRHGYTF
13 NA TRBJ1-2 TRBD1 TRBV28 TGTGCCAGCGGGACGACAGGGACGTATGGCTACACCTTC CASGTTGTYGYTF